This TCR beta chain is drawn from a study of CD8 T cells in Susac syndrome. The V and J ends lost 4 bases and 5 bases respectively, with 14 bases between them. Germline values: CDR1 SEHNR, CDR2 FQNEAQ (reference sequence). This CDR3 comprises 14 residues. Sequencing targeted TCR beta in blood CD8+ and CD4+ T cells. In contrast to the negatively isolated CD8+ and CD4+ T cells, TEMRA cells were FACS-enriched. The RNA input was 0.5 to 1 ug, and it was reverse transcribed with random hexamers. Each CDR3 protein is one row after TCRdb ran MiXCR on the immunoSEQ multiplex PCR reads. The repertoire holds more than 95,000 distinct CDR3 sequences, with more than 85% as singletons.

This TCR derives from a human donor with multiple sclerosis. Specimen: CD8+ T cells from PBMCs. V usage is TRBV7-9 and J usage is TRBJ2-5; the D call may be TRBD1 or TRBD2 (5 bases each). CDR3 sequence (DNA): TGTGCCAGCAGCTCCTCCGGGGCGCGGGAGACCCAGTACTTC. Residues: CASSSSGARETQYF.